This T cell receptor beta chain was identified in a study of vaccination and CD4 T cells after COVID-19. Across the study: The makeup of the convalescents was six males and four females, two of them Hispanic.

The sample holds a few counts of this clonotype. No antigen is known for it. Regarding treatment: approximately 9-day PBMC culture with coronavirus spike peptide pools or control peptides (ViraFEST assay). Researchers used the Oncomine TCR Beta short-read assay to sequence DNA from cultured CD4+ T cells. TCRdb re-called the PCR reads through MiXCR, storing one row per CDR3 protein. This sample has 6,000 to 8,500 distinct CDR3 sequences, with about 47% found just once. Source material: CD4+ T cells from blood, cultured in vitro. This clonotype originated in a human donor who had recovered from COVID-19.

The CDR3: CASSFMGQGGDEQFF. CDR3 DNA sequence: TGTGCCAGCAGCTTCATGGGACAGGGAGGGGATGAGCAGTTCTTC. The chain carries TRBV7-9 and TRBJ2-1; TRBD1 aligns across 9 bases. Germline CDR1 and CDR2: SEHNR and FQNEAQ (reference sequence). The trim removed 3 bases at V and 8 bases at J, leaving 8 bases unmatched. This CDR3 contains 15 residues. The full variable domain, in which reference TRBV7-9 and TRBJ2-1 provide the parts outside the CDR3, is DTGVSQNPRHKITKRGQNVTFRCDPISEHNRLYWYRQTLGQGPEFLTYFQNEAQLEKSRLLSDRFSAERPKGSFSTLEIQRTEQGDSAMYLCASSFMGQGGDEQFFGPGTRLTVL.